The clone carrying this TCR beta chain occurred a few times. The antigen is not known. V lost 2 bases to trimming and J lost 4 bases; unmatched junction nucleotides: 6. Germline assignment: CDR1 MGHRA and CDR2 YSYEKL. The CDR3 is 15 residues long. These data originate in a study of graft-versus-host responses after intestinal transplantation. Sequenced by immunoSEQ multiplex PCR; TCRdb stores in-frame clones only, minus some. The data show approximately 93,000 clones, about 90% seen once. The material sequenced was unstimulated CD8+ T cells sorted from spleen or lymph node cells, taken before transplant. This chain joins TRBV4-1 and TRBJ2-7; TRBD1 matches 9 bases. This receptor was obtained from a human donor who was the organ donor for an intestinal transplant. The CDR3 region is CASSQNRDRAYEQYF. The DNA of the CDR3 is TGCGCCAGCAGCCAAAACAGGGACAGGGCATACGAGCAGTACTTC.